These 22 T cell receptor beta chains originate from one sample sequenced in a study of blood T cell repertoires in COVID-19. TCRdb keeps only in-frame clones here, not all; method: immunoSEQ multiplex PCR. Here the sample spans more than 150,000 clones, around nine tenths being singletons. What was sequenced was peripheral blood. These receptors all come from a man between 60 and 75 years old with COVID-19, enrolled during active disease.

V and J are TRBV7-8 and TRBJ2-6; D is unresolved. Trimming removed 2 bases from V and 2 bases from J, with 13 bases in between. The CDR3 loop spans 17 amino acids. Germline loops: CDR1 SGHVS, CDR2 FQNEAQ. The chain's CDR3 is CASSLLAPAPGANVLTF. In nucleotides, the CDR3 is TGTGCCAGCAGCTTATTAGCCCCAGCCCCTGGGGCCAACGTCCTGACTTTC.

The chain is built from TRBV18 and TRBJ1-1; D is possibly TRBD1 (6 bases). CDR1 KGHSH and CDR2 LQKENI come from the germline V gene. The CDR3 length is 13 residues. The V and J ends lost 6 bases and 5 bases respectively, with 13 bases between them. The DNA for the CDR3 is TGTGCCAGCTCGATTAACAGGGATACTGAAGCTTTCTTT. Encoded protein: CASSINRDTEAFF.

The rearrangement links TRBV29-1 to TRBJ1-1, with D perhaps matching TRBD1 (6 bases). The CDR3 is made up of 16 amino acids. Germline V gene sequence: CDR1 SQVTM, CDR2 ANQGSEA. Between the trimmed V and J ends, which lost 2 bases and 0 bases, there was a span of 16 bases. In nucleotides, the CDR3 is TGCAGCGTTGAAAGTAGGGGGAGAGTCATGAACACTGAAGCTTTCTTT. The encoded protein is CSVESRGRVMNTEAFF.

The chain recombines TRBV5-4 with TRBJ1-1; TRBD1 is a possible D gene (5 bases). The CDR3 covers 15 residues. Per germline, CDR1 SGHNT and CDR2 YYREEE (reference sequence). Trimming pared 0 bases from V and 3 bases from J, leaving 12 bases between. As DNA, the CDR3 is TGTGCCAGCAGCTTGGCCCAGGGTTCCTACACTGAAGCTTTCTTT. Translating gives CASSLAQGSYTEAFF.

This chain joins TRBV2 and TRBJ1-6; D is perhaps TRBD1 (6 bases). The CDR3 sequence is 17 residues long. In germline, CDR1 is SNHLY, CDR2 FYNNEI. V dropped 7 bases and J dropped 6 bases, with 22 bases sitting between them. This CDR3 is CASTTRGGGGGNSPLHF. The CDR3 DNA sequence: TGTGCCAGCACTACACGCGGAGGGGGGGGTGGTAATTCACCCCTCCACTTT. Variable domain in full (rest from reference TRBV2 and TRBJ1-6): EPEVTQTPSHQVTQMGQEVILRCVPISNHLYFYWYRQILGQKVEFLVSFYNNEISEKSEIFDDQFSVERPDGSNFTLKIRSTKLEDSAMYFCASTTRGGGGGNSPLHFGNGTRLTVT.

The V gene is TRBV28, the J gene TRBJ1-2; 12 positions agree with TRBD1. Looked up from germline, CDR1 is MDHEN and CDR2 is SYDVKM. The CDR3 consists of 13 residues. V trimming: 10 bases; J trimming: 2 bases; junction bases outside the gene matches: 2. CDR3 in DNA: TGTGCCACCGGGACAGGGGGCAACTATGGCTACACCTTC. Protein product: CATGTGGNYGYTF.

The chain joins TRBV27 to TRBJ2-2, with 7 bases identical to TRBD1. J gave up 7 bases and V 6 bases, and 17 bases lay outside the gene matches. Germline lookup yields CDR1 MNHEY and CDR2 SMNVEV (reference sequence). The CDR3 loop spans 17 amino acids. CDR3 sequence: CASRPLRARGYGGELFF. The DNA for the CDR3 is TGTGCCAGCAGGCCCCTCAGGGCCAGGGGGTATGGCGGGGAGCTGTTTTTT.

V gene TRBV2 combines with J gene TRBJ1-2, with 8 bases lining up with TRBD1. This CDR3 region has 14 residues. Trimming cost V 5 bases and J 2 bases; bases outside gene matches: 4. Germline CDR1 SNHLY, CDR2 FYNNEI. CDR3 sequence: CASSPGGGNYGYTF. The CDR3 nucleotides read TGTGCCAGCAGTCCAGGGGGCGGAAACTATGGCTACACCTTC. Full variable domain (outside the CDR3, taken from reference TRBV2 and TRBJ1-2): EPEVTQTPSHQVTQMGQEVILRCVPISNHLYFYWYRQILGQKVEFLVSFYNNEISEKSEIFDDQFSVERPDGSNFTLKIRSTKLEDSAMYFCASSPGGGNYGYTFGSGTRLTVV.

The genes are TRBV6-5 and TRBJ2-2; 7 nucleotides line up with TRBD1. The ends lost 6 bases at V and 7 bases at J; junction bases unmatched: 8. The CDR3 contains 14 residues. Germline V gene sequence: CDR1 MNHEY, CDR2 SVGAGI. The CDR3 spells CASRAQGNIGELFF. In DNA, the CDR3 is TGTGCCAGCAGAGCACAGGGGAATATCGGGGAGCTGTTTTTT.

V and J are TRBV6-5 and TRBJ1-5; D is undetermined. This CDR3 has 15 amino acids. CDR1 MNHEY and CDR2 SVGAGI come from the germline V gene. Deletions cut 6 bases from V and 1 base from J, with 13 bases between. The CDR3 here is CASSVQDSSNQPQHF. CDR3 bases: TGTGCCAGCAGCGTACAAGACTCGAGCAATCAGCCCCAGCATTTT.

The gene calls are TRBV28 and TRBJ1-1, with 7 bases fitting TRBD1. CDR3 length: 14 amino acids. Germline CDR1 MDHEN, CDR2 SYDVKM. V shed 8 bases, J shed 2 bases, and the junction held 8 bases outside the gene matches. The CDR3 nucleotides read TGTGCCAGCGTCTCTTACAGGGGAAACACTGAAGCTTTCTTT. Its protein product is CASVSYRGNTEAFF.

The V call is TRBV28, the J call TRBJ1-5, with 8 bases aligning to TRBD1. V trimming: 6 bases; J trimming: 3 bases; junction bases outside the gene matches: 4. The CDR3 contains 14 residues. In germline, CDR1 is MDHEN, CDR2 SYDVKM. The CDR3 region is CASSPGGNNQPQHF. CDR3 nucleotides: TGTGCCAGCAGCCCAGGGGGCAACAATCAGCCCCAGCATTTT.

This CDR3 reads CASSAGGVAGANVLTF. In DNA form, the CDR3 reads TGTGCCAGCAGCGCGGGAGGGGTTGCTGGGGCCAACGTCCTGACTTTC. This chain joins TRBV7-2 and TRBJ2-6; 9 bases fit TRBD2. J was trimmed by 2 bases and V by 5 bases; bases with no gene match: 4. There are 16 residues in the CDR3. The germline CDR1 and CDR2 sequences are SGHTA and FQGNSA.

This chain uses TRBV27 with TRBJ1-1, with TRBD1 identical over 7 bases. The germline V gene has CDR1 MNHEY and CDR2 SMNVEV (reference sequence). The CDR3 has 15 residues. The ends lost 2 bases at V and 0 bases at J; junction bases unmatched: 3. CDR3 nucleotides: TGTGCCAGCAGTTTAAAGGGGGCCCTGAACACTGAAGCTTTCTTT. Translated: CASSLKGALNTEAFF.

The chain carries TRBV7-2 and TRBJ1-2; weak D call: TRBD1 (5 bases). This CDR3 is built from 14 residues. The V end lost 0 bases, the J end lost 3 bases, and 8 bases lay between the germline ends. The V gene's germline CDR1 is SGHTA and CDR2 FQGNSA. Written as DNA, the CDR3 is TGTGCCAGCAGCTTAGCCCCGACAGACTATGGCTACACCTTC. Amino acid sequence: CASSLAPTDYGYTF. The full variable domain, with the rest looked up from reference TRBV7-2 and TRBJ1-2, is GAGVSQSPSNKVTEKGKDVELRCDPISGHTALYWYRQSLGQGLEFLIYFQGNSAPDKSGLPSDRFSAERTGGSVSTLTIQRTQQEDSAVYLCASSLAPTDYGYTFGSGTRLTVV.

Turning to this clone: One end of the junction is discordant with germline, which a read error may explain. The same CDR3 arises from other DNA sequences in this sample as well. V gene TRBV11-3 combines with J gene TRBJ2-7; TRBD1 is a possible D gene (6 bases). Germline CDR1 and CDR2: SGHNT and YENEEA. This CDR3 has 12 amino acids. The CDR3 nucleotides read TGTGCCAGCAGCTCCGCAGGGGACGAACAGTACTTC. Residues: CASSSAGDEQYF.

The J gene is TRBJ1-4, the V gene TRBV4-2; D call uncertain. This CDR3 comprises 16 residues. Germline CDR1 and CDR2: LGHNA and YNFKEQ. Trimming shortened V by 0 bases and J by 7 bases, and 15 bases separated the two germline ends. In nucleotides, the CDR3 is TGTGCCAGCAGCCAAGACAAGACCGGAGGGAGTGAAAAACTGTTTTTT. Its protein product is CASSQDKTGGSEKLFF.

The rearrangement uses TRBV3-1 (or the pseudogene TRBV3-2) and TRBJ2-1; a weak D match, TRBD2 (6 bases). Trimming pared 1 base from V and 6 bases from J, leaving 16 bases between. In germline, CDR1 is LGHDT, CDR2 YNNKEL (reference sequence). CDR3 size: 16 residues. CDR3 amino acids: CASSQVNGRNTNEQFF. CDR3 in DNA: TGTGCCAGCAGCCAAGTGAACGGGAGAAATACCAATGAGCAGTTCTTC.

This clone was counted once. CDR3 bases: TGTGCCAGCAGCCGCATAACAGGGGACAATCAGCCCCAGCATTTT. It translates to CASSRITGDNQPQHF. The chain joins TRBV6-5 to TRBJ1-5; 7 nucleotides line up with TRBD1. Per germline, CDR1 MNHEY and CDR2 SVGAGI. The V gene end was trimmed by 6 bases and the J gene end by 3 bases; junction bases not matched to a gene: 8. CDR3 length: 15 residues.

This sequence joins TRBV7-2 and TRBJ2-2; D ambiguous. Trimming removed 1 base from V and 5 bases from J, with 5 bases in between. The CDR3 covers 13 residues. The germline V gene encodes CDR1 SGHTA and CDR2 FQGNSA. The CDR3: CASSLVQTGELFF. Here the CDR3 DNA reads TGTGCCAGCAGCTTAGTGCAGACCGGGGAGCTGTTTTTT.

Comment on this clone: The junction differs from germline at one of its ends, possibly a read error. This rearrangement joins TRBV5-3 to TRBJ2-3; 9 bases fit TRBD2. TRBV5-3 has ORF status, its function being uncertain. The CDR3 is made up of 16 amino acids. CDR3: CARTLEREAYTDTQYF. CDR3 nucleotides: TGTGCCAGAACCTTGGAGCGGGAGGCCTACACAGATACGCAGTATTTT.

The CDR3 nucleotides read TGTGCCAGCCAGGGCGGAGCTAATGAAAAACTGTTTTTT. Amino acids: CASQGGANEKLFF. The chain recombines TRBV7-8 with TRBJ1-4; tentatively, D is TRBD1 (5 bases). The CDR3 has 13 residues. V lost 8 bases, J lost 3 bases, and 10 bases lay in between. Germline CDR1 SGHVS, CDR2 FQNEAQ.